The 6 T cell receptor beta chains below were found in one sample sequenced in a study of OX40 agonist ivuxolimab in advanced cancers. Sequencing used immunoSEQ multiplex PCR; TCRdb keeps in-frame clones, though not all of them. The sample carries under 85,000 clones, approximately 86% recorded once. The specimen comprised CD4+ or CD8+ T cells sorted from blood, sampled in a trial of the OX40 agonist ivuxolimab. These receptors originate from an adult with an advanced solid tumor such as melanoma, head and neck, liver or kidney cancer.

Comments on this clone: One junction end disagrees with the germline gene, perhaps due to a read error. This chain links TRBV10-2 with TRBJ2-7; maybe TRBD1 (5 bases). CDR1 WSHSY and CDR2 SAAADI come from the germline V gene. CDR3 size: 12 residues. The CDR3 sequence is CASSETGERANF. CDR3 DNA: TGCGCCAGCAGTGAGACAGGTGAAAGGGCGAACTTC.

The chain recombines TRBV2 with TRBJ1-1, with 8 bases matching TRBD1. Germline V gene lookup returns CDR1 SNHLY and CDR2 FYNNEI. This CDR3 is 14 amino acids long. V gave up 8 bases and J gave up 0 bases; unmatched junction bases: 5. CDR3 DNA: TGTGCCAGCGACCGACAGGGGATGAACACTGAAGCTTTCTTT. As protein: CASDRQGMNTEAFF. Together with reference TRBV2 and TRBJ1-1, the CDR3 gives the full variable domain: EPEVTQTPSHQVTQMGQEVILRCVPISNHLYFYWYRQILGQKVEFLVSFYNNEISEKSEIFDDQFSVERPDGSNFTLKIRSTKLEDSAMYFCASDRQGMNTEAFFGQGTRLTVV.

The chain couples TRBV5-1 to TRBJ1-2; D unresolved. The germline gives CDR1 SGHRS, CDR2 YFSETQ. V lost 3 bases, J lost 0 bases, and 12 bases lay in between. This CDR3 contains 15 residues. The CDR3 DNA is TGCGCCAGCAGCTCGGGAGCGGGGACTAACTATGGCTACACCTTC. The encoded protein is CASSSGAGTNYGYTF.

This chain uses TRBV7-7 with TRBJ2-5, with TRBD1 matching over 7 bases. V lost 5 bases, J lost 4 bases, and 7 bases stayed unmatched. The CDR3 has 14 residues. CDR1 and CDR2 from the germline V gene are SSHAT and FNYEAQ (reference sequence). CDR3 nucleotides: TGTGCCAGCAGCCCCGACAGGGACAGAGAGACCCAGTACTTC. Translated, it gives CASSPDRDRETQYF.

The V and J genes are TRBV5-1 and TRBJ2-3; D uncertain. Germline assignment: CDR1 SGHRS and CDR2 YFSETQ. V dropped 1 base and J dropped 3 bases, with 0 bases sitting between them. This CDR3 contains 11 residues. The CDR3 reads CASSLTDTQYF. In nucleotides, the CDR3 is TGCGCCAGCAGCTTGACAGATACGCAGTATTTT.

The gene calls are TRBV7-3 and TRBJ2-2; D not certain. This CDR3 has 16 amino acids. Looked up from germline, CDR1 is SGHTA and CDR2 is FQGTGA. Trimming stripped 5 bases from V and 0 bases from J, with 13 bases between. The CDR3 here is CASSLLRTANTGELFF. CDR3 nucleotides: TGTGCCAGCAGCCTCCTCCGGACGGCGAACACCGGGGAGCTGTTTTTT.